This note documents a single TCR beta chain sequence. The antigen is unknown. These data belong to a study of CXCR3-negative and CXCR3-positive naive CD8 T cells. Study observations and caveats: Naive cells that were CXCR3-positive had more hydrophobic TRB CDR3s (compared with CXCR3-negative naive cells).

The V gene's germline CDR1 is SNHLY and CDR2 FYNNEI. The CDR3 is 15 amino acids. 5' RACE that incorporated UMI labels was used to prepare the TRB cDNA libraries. TCRdb re-called the 5' RACE reads and gives one entry per CDR3 protein, without DNA. The data include about 86,000 distinct CDR3 sequences; the top ten clones carry less than 1%. This chain connects TRBV2 to TRBJ2-7; there is no DNA to check the TCRdb D call of TRBD1. This clonotype was sampled from a human donor in good health. Some clones in this sample may be carry-over from other donors' samples. Material for sequencing was naive CXCR3+ CD8+ T cells from blood. Subset noted: CD45RO-CCR7+CD27+CD95- naive CD8+ T cells expressing CXCR3 (TNR3+). CDR3 sequence reads: CAIEGAGQGSYEQYF. The full variable domain, with the rest looked up from reference TRBV2 and TRBJ2-7, is EPEVTQTPSHQVTQMGQEVILRCVPISNHLYFYWYRQILGQKVEFLVSFYNNEISEKSEIFDDQFSVERPDGSNFTLKIRSTKLEDSAMYFCAIEGAGQGSYEQYFGPGTRLTVT.